Presented here are 5 T cell receptor beta chains from one specimen sequenced in a study of blood T cell repertoires in COVID-19. Produced via immunoSEQ multiplex PCR; TCRdb's table is partial and in-frame only. The sample holds about 190,000 clones, about 90% seen once. Sequencing was done on a sample of peripheral blood. The receptors derive from a man in his fifties or sixties with acute or convalescent COVID-19.

The chain employs TRBV24-1 and TRBJ2-7; TRBD1 matches 10 bases. The CDR3 contains 17 residues. V was clipped by 5 bases and J by 5 bases; unmatched bases: 14. CDR1 KGHDR and CDR2 SFDVKD come from the germline V gene. CDR3 nucleotides: TGTGCCACCAGTGTTAAAACGGACAGGGGGAAATCCCACGAGCAGTACGTC. Translated: CATSVKTDRGKSHEQYV.

The gene calls are TRBV19 and TRBJ1-3; 8 bases are shared with TRBD1. CDR1 is LNHDA and CDR2 is SQIVND in the germline V gene (reference sequence). The J segment lost 4 bases and the V segment lost 5 bases, leaving 7 bases of the junction unmatched. The CDR3 covers 15 residues. The CDR3 reads CASSARTGFGNTIYF. As DNA, the CDR3 is TGTGCCAGTAGTGCAAGGACAGGGTTCGGAAACACCATATATTTT.

The genes are TRBV5-5 and TRBJ2-3, with 7 bases identical to TRBD2. The CDR3 runs 15 residues. The V gene's germline CDR1 is SGHKS and CDR2 YYEKEE (reference sequence). V lost 4 bases, J lost 4 bases, and 9 bases stayed unmatched. The CDR3 nucleotides read TGTGCCAGCAGCCTTGGGACTACGACAGCAGATACGCAGTATTTT. This sequence encodes CASSLGTTTADTQYF.

The chain is built from TRBV27 and TRBJ1-2; TRBD1 might be the D (5 bases). The CDR3 is 13 amino acids. CDR1 is MNHEY and CDR2 is SMNVEV in the germline V gene (reference sequence). Trimming left V 5 bases short and J 2 bases short, with 9 bases between. The DNA for the CDR3 is TGTGCCAGCAGTATACGACAGAACTATGGCTACACCTTC. Translating it yields CASSIRQNYGYTF.

This chain connects TRBV6-5 to TRBJ1-5; TRBD1 aligns across 7 bases. CDR1 and CDR2 from the germline V gene are MNHEY and SVGAGI. V was pared by 6 bases and J by 4 bases, with 3 bases of the junction left unmatched. This CDR3 comprises 13 residues. This CDR3 reads CASSGQENQPQHF. The CDR3 nucleotides are TGTGCCAGCAGCGGACAGGAGAATCAGCCCCAGCATTTT.